A single sample is the source of the 29 T cell receptor beta chains below, sequenced in a study of blood T cells in healthy people across ages. Sample-barcoded 5' priming and a J-beta primer mix drove a second PCR of 7 to 11 cycles. TCRdb re-called the 5' RACE reads with MiXCR, one entry per CDR3 protein. The table includes hundreds of thousands of distinct CDR3 sequences, around a quarter detected once. The sample was also linked to a second study, of T cells of mothers and their children.

The sequencing sample was made of blood. The receptors were sampled from a boy younger than 18 in good health.

This clonotype was seen a few times. The chain joins TRBV7-9 to TRBJ2-5; 7 bases agree with TRBD2. The DNA matches TRBJ2-1 better at its end, which makes the J call doubtful. The CDR3 is 13 residues long. CDR1 and CDR2 (germline): SEHNR, FQNEAQ (reference sequence). The CDR3 here is CASSPRASGEQFF. In DNA form, the CDR3 reads TGTGCCAGCAGCCCAAGGGCTAGCGGCGAGCAGTTCTTC.

A few counts support this clonotype. This chain's CDR3 is CASSLPIGWTEAFF. As DNA, the CDR3 is TGTGCCAGCAGCTTACCGATAGGTTGGACTGAAGCTTTCTTT. The chain recombines TRBV7-6 with TRBJ1-1; no firm D call. CDR1 SGHVS and CDR2 FNYEAQ come from the germline V gene. With 2 bases removed from V and 5 bases from J, the gap between germline ends came to 12 bases. The CDR3 is 14 amino acids.

In the case of this clonotype: It may be a read error: a sequence one base away is much more abundant. The chain is built from TRBV7-3 and TRBJ1-1; no definite D call. This CDR3 comprises 13 residues. Looked up from germline, CDR1 is SGHTA and CDR2 is FQGTGA. CDR3 sequence reads: CASNLLRETEAFF. The CDR3 nucleotides read TGTGCCAGCAACTTACTAAGGGAAACTGAAGCTTTCTTT.

V gene TRBV3-1 combines with J gene TRBJ2-7; 7 bases are shared with TRBD1. Germline trimming cut 0 bases from V and 2 bases from J; bases unmatched to any gene: 4. Looked up from germline, CDR1 is LGHDT and CDR2 is YNNKEL (reference sequence). CDR3 length: 15 residues. The CDR3 DNA reads TGTGCCAGCAGCCAAGATCTTGGACAGGCCTACGAGCAGTACTTC. This sequence encodes CASSQDLGQAYEQYF.

This clonotype was detected a few times. This sequence joins TRBV29-1 and TRBJ1-1, with a possible D match to TRBD1 (5 bases). Trimming stripped 8 bases from V and 0 bases from J, with 10 bases between. Per germline, CDR1 SQVTM and CDR2 ANQGSEA. The CDR3 runs to 12 residues. CDR3 loop: CSWGPVNTEAFF. For the CDR3, the DNA is TGCAGCTGGGGACCTGTGAACACTGAAGCTTTCTTT.

The gene calls are TRBV20-1 and TRBJ1-6, with D tentatively TRBD1 (5 bases). There are 15 residues in the CDR3. V was clipped by 0 bases and J by 10 bases, with 16 bases between them. Germline loops: CDR1 DFQATT, CDR2 SNEGSKA (reference sequence). The CDR3 DNA reads TGCAGTGCTAGAGATGACCAGGGAAATTCCTCACCCCTCCACTTT. Amino acids: CSARDDQGNSSPLHF.

The rearrangement links TRBV29-1 to TRBJ2-5; D is ambiguous. V was clipped by 1 base and J by 4 bases, with 13 bases between them. This CDR3 is built from 14 residues. Germline CDR1 and CDR2: SQVTM and ANQGSEA. CDR3 nucleotide sequence: TGCAGCGTTGAAGTTGATAAGGATCTAGAGACCCAGTACTTC. Its translation is CSVEVDKDLETQYF.

The rearrangement joins TRBV20-1 to TRBJ2-2; no clear D gene. V lost 4 bases and J lost 4, with 10 bases in between. Per the germline V gene, CDR1 is DFQATT and CDR2 is SNEGSKA (reference sequence). CDR3 length equals 13 residues. As DNA, the CDR3 is TGCAGTGCTACCGTTTACCGCACCGGGGAGCTGTTTTTT. Residues: CSATVYRTGELFF.

The J gene is TRBJ2-1, the V gene TRBV29-1, with TRBD2 matching over 11 bases. V dropped 6 bases and J dropped 3; count of bases not matched to a gene: 4. The CDR3 has 14 amino acids. Germline loops: CDR1 SQVTM, CDR2 ANQGSEA. Here the CDR3 reads CSVPTSGDYNEQFF. As DNA, the CDR3 is TGCAGCGTCCCGACTAGCGGGGACTACAATGAGCAGTTCTTC.

J is TRBJ2-7 and V is TRBV12-3 or TRBV12-4; D uncertain. This CDR3 spans 17 amino acids. V was trimmed by 2 bases and J by 2 bases, leaving 19 bases between them. The CDR3, as DNA: TGTGCCAGCAGTTTAAGGGATTCCGGACGGAAAACCTACGAGCAGTACTTC. It codes for CASSLRDSGRKTYEQYF.

V is TRBV12-3 or TRBV12-4 and J is TRBJ1-2, with 10 nucleotides matching TRBD1. Trimming took 7 bases from V and 1 from J; bases not matched to a gene: 12. CDR3 length: 17 amino acids. The DNA for the CDR3 is TGTGCCAGCACCTTAGAGACAGGGGGCACAGTTAACTATGGCTACACCTTC. It is translated as CASTLETGGTVNYGYTF.

The rearrangement uses TRBV20-1 and TRBJ2-2, with D tentatively TRBD2 (6 bases). The CDR3 contains 14 residues. CDR1 and CDR2 from the germline V gene are DFQATT and SNEGSKA (reference sequence). The V end was cut by 1 base, the J end by 5 bases, with 11 bases between. The CDR3, as DNA: TGCAGTGCTAGAGCAACGGAGGGAACCGGGGAGCTGTTTTTT. As protein: CSARATEGTGELFF.

The J gene is TRBJ2-1, the V gene TRBV15; 12 nucleotides match TRBD2. The CDR3 consists of 18 residues. Germline trimming cut 2 bases from V and 1 base from J; bases unmatched to any gene: 6. CDR1 LNHNV and CDR2 YYDKDF come from the germline V gene (reference sequence). The CDR3 here is CATSRLTSGGLSYNEQFF. The CDR3 nucleotides are TGTGCCACCAGCAGACTAACTAGCGGGGGGCTATCCTACAATGAGCAGTTCTTC.

V usage is TRBV5-1 and J usage is TRBJ2-5, with TRBD1 identical over 8 bases. Germline CDR1 reads SGHRS; CDR2 reads YFSETQ. The length of the CDR3 is 15 residues. V shed 0 bases and J 4 bases; nucleotides not matched to a gene: 5. The CDR3 sequence is CASSLADRGGETQYF. The CDR3 DNA follows: TGCGCCAGCAGCTTGGCAGACAGGGGCGGAGAGACCCAGTACTTC.

The chain uses TRBV4-2 and TRBJ1-1; D gene uncertain. The CDR3 is 15 amino acids. Trimming cost V 0 bases and J 1 base, with 9 bases left between them. Germline V gene lookup returns CDR1 LGHNA and CDR2 YNFKEQ. CDR3 nucleotide sequence: TGTGCCAGCAGCCAAGAAGCGCACCCGAACACTGAAGCTTTCTTT. It codes for CASSQEAHPNTEAFF.

In its sample, this clonotype was seen a few times. The chain recombines TRBV2 with TRBJ2-3; D possibly corresponds to TRBD2 (5 bases). This CDR3 has 13 residues. Trimming left V 7 bases short and J 3 bases short, with 11 bases between. The germline gives CDR1 SNHLY, CDR2 FYNNEI. The CDR3 sequence is CASIRGKTDTQYF. CDR3 DNA sequence: TGTGCCAGCATCCGGGGAAAGACAGATACGCAGTATTTT. The full variable domain, in which reference TRBV2 and TRBJ2-3 provide the parts outside the CDR3, is EPEVTQTPSHQVTQMGQEVILRCVPISNHLYFYWYRQILGQKVEFLVSFYNNEISEKSEIFDDQFSVERPDGSNFTLKIRSTKLEDSAMYFCASIRGKTDTQYFGPGTRLTVL.

The table lists this clonotype with a few counts. V and J are TRBV9 and TRBJ2-1; D possibly corresponds to TRBD1 (6 bases). CDR3 length: 15 amino acids. CDR1 and CDR2 (germline): SGDLS, YYNGEE. V was shortened by 4 bases and J by 5 bases, with 16 bases between the two germline ends. CDR3 in amino acids: CASSPLGQGNNEQFF. CDR3 in DNA: TGTGCCAGCAGCCCCCTGGGGCAGGGGAACAATGAGCAGTTCTTC.

The genes are TRBV15 and TRBJ1-4, with a tentative D call TRBD1 (6 bases). The V end was cut by 4 bases, the J end by 7 bases, with 13 bases between. CDR3 length equals 14 residues. CDR1 and CDR2 from the germline V gene are LNHNV and YYDKDF (reference sequence). CDR3 sequence (DNA): TGTGCCACCAGCACAGGACAGTGGAGTGAAAAACTGTTTTTT. This encodes CATSTGQWSEKLFF.

V gene TRBV28 combines with J gene TRBJ2-5; D might be TRBD2 (5 bases). The end of the DNA is better explained by TRBJ2-7, so the J call may be wrong. There are 11 residues in the CDR3. The germline V gene has CDR1 MDHEN and CDR2 SYDVKM. The CDR3 nucleotides read TGTGCCAGTACGGGATTCTACGAGCAGTACTTC. Its translation: CASTGFYEQYF.

The table lists this clonotype with a few counts. A read error may produce the germline difference seen at one junction end. This chain joins TRBV10-2 and TRBJ2-5; D may be TRBD2 (5 bases). This CDR3 has 13 residues. Looked up from germline, CDR1 is WSHSY and CDR2 is SAAADI. The CDR3 loop reads CASSDAAGETQCF. CDR3 DNA sequence: TGCGCCAGCAGTGACGCCGCCGGGGAGACCCAGTGCTTC.

This clonotype was recorded a few times. V usage is TRBV12-3 or TRBV12-4 and J usage is TRBJ2-5; D unclear. This CDR3 contains 13 residues. Trimming pared 5 bases from V and 3 bases from J, leaving 10 bases between. CDR3 region: CASSTNTEETQYF. CDR3 nucleotides: TGTGCCAGCAGTACTAACACGGAAGAGACCCAGTACTTC.

This clonotype occurred a few times. V usage is TRBV30 and J usage is TRBJ2-5; D is possibly TRBD1 (6 bases). V shed 2 bases and J shed 5 bases, with 12 bases lying between them. Germline-derived CDR1 and CDR2 are GTSNPN and SVGIG (reference sequence). This CDR3 contains 13 residues. The CDR3 region has the DNA TGTGCCTGGAGTAAGGACAGTCGCGAGACCCAGTACTTC. Translating gives CAWSKDSRETQYF.

The V and J genes are TRBV6-6 and TRBJ2-3; weak D call: TRBD2 (6 bases). The V gene's germline CDR1 is MNHNY and CDR2 SVGAGI (reference sequence). V lost 6 bases and J lost 0, with 10 bases in between. This CDR3 comprises 14 residues. CDR3 loop: CASRLSGSTDTQYF. CDR3 sequence (DNA): TGTGCCAGCAGACTTAGCGGTAGCACAGATACGCAGTATTTT.

This clonotype was seen more than once but under ten times. The genes are TRBV12-3 or TRBV12-4 and TRBJ2-7, with TRBD1 identical over 7 bases. Trimming cost V 3 bases and J 4 bases; bases outside gene matches: 6. The CDR3 extends over 14 amino acids. CDR3 loop: CASSFGRTGYEQYF. CDR3 nucleotides: TGTGCCAGCAGTTTCGGCAGGACAGGTTACGAGCAGTACTTC.

The chain joins TRBV20-1 to TRBJ1-3; D unclear. V lost 1 base and J 1 base, leaving 8 bases between the germline ends. The CDR3 has 14 amino acids. CDR1 is DFQATT, CDR2 SNEGSKA, per germline (reference sequence). CDR3 nucleotide sequence: TGCAGTGCTAGAGGGACGGATTCTGGAAACACCATATATTTT. This translates into CSARGTDSGNTIYF.

This rearrangement joins TRBV2 to TRBJ1-4; 11 positions agree with TRBD1. Germline V lookup: CDR1 SNHLY, CDR2 FYNNEI. Trimming took 0 bases from V and 7 from J; bases not matched to a gene: 1. The CDR3 runs 15 residues. The CDR3 is CASSEAGQGVEKLFF. Written as DNA, the CDR3 is TGTGCCAGCAGTGAAGCGGGACAGGGGGTTGAAAAACTGTTTTTT.

The chain joins TRBV20-1 to TRBJ2-3; D is perhaps TRBD2 (5 bases). CDR1 and CDR2 (germline): DFQATT, SNEGSKA (reference sequence). This CDR3 spans 16 amino acids. The V end was cut by 6 bases, the J end by 0 bases, with 19 bases between. The CDR3 bases are TGCAGTGCCGAGGGCCCGACCCGGACTAGCACAGATACGCAGTATTTT. Its protein is CSAEGPTRTSTDTQYF.

This clonotype has only one observation. The rearrangement links TRBV9 to TRBJ1-6; tentatively, D is TRBD1 (5 bases). V was clipped by 4 bases and J by 7 bases, with 18 bases between them. This CDR3 has 16 amino acids. The germline V gene encodes CDR1 SGDLS and CDR2 YYNGEE. The CDR3 spells CASSFQGGWYNSPLHF. CDR3 nucleotide sequence: TGTGCCAGCAGCTTTCAGGGAGGCTGGTACAATTCACCCCTCCACTTT. Full variable domain (rest looked up from reference TRBV9 and TRBJ1-6): DSGVTQTPKHLITATGQRVTLRCSPRSGDLSVYWYQQSLDQGLQFLIQYYNGEERAKGNILERFSAQQFPDLHSELNLSSLELGDSALYFCASSFQGGWYNSPLHFGNGTRLTVT.

This clonotype has a count of ten or more. The rearrangement uses TRBV5-1 and TRBJ2-7, with 9 bases that match TRBD2. V was clipped by 2 bases and J by 5 bases; unmatched bases: 5. CDR1 is SGHRS and CDR2 is YFSETQ in the germline V gene. This CDR3 has 14 residues. CDR3 coding DNA: TGCGCCAGCAGCTTTAGCGGGGGCCCTAACGAGCAGTACTTC. This codes for CASSFSGGPNEQYF.